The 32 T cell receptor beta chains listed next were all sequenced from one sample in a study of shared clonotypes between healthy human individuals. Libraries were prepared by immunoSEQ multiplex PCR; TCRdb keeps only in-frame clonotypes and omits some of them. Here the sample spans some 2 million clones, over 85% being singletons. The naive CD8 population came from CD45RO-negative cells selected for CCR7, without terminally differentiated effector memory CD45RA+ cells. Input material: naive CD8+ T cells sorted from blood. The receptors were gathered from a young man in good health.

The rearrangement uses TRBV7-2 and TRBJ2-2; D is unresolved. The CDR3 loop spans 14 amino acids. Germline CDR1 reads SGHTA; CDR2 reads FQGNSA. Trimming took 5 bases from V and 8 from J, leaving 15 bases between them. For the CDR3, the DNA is TGTGCCAGCAGCCCTCTGGCGCTGGGAGGGGAGCTGTTTTTT. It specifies CASSPLALGGELFF.

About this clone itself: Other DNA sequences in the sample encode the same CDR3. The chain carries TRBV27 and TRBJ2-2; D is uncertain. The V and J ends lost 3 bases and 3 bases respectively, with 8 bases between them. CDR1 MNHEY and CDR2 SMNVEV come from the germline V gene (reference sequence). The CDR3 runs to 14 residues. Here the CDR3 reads CASSLGQYTGELFF. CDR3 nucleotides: TGTGCCAGCAGTTTGGGCCAGTACACCGGGGAGCTGTTTTTT.

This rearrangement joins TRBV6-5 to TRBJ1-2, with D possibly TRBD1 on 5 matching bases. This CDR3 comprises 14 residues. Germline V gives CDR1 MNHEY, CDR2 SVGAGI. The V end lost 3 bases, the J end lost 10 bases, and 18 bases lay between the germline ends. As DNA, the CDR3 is TGTGCCAGCAGTTATGAGGGGTCGGGGGACTACTACACCTTC. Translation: CASSYEGSGDYYTF.

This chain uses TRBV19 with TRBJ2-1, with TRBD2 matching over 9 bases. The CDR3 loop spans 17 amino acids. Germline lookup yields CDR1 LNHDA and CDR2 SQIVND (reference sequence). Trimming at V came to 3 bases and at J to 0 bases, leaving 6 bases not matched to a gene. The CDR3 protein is CASSIPFSGSSYNEQFF. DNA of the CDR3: TGTGCCAGTAGTATCCCCTTTAGCGGGAGCTCCTACAATGAGCAGTTCTTC. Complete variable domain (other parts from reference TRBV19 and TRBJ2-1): DGGITQSPKYLFRKEGQNVTLSCEQNLNHDAMYWYRQDPGQGLRLIYYSQIVNDFQKGDIAEGYSVSREKKESFPLTVTSAQKNPTAFYLCASSIPFSGSSYNEQFFGPGTRLTVL.

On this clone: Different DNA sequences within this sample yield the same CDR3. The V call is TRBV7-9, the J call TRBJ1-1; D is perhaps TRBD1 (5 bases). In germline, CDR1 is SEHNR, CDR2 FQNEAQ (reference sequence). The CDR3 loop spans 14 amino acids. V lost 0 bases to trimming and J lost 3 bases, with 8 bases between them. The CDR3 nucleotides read TGTGCCAGCAGCTTAGCGTTGGGGGACACTGAAGCTTTCTTT. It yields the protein CASSLALGDTEAFF.

This chain's CDR3 is CASSLGEAGGWETQYF. The DNA of the CDR3 is TGTGCCAGCAGCTTGGGGGAGGCAGGGGGCTGGGAGACCCAGTACTTC. The V call is TRBV11-2, the J call TRBJ2-5, with 8 nucleotides matching TRBD1. J gave up 5 bases and V 3 bases, and 11 bases lay outside the gene matches. Per the germline V gene, CDR1 is SGHAT and CDR2 is FQNNGV. The CDR3 runs 16 residues. The full variable domain, rest sourced from reference TRBV11-2 and TRBJ2-5, is EAGVAQSPRYKIIEKRQSVAFWCNPISGHATLYWYQQILGQGPKLLIQFQNNGVVDDSQLPKDRFSAERLKGVDSTLKIQPAKLEDSAVYLCASSLGEAGGWETQYFGPGTRLLVL.

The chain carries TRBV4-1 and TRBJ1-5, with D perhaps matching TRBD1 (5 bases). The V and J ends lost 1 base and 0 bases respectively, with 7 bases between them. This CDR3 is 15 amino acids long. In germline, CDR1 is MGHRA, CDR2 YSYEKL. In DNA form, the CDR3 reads TGCGCCAGCAGCCAAGCGGGGGGTAGCAATCAGCCCCAGCATTTT. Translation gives CASSQAGGSNQPQHF.

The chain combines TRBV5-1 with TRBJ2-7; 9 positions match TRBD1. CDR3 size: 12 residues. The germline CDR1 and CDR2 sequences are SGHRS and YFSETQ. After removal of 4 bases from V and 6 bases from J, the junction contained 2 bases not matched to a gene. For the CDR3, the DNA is TGCGCCAGCAGCGGGACAGGGTTCGAGCAGTACTTC. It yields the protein CASSGTGFEQYF.

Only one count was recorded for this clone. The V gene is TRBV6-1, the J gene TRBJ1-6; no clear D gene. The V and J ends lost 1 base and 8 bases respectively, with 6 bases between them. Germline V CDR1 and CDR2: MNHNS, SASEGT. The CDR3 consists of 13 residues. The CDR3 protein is CASSEVRYSPLHF. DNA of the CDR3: TGTGCCAGCAGTGAAGTGCGATATTCACCCCTCCACTTT.

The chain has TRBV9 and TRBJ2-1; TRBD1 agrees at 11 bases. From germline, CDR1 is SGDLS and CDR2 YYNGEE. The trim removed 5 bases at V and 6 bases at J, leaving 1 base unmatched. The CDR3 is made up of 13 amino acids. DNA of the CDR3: TGTGCCAGCAGTGGGACAGGGGGCAATGAGCAGTTCTTC. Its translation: CASSGTGGNEQFF.

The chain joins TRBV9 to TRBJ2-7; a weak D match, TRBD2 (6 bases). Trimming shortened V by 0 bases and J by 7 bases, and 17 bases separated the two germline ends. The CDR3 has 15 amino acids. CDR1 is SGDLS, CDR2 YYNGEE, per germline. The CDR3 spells CASSVAGTPPQEQYF. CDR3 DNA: TGTGCCAGCAGCGTAGCCGGGACTCCGCCCCAAGAGCAGTACTTC. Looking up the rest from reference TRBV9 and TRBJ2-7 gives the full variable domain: DSGVTQTPKHLITATGQRVTLRCSPRSGDLSVYWYQQSLDQGLQFLIQYYNGEERAKGNILERFSAQQFPDLHSELNLSSLELGDSALYFCASSVAGTPPQEQYFGPGTRLTVT.

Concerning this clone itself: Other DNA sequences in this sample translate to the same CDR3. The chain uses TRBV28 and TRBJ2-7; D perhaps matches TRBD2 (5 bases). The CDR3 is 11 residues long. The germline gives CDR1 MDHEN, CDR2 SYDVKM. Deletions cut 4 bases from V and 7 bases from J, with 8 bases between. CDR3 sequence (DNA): TGTGCCAGCAGTTGGCCGGGAGAGCAGTACTTC. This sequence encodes CASSWPGEQYF.

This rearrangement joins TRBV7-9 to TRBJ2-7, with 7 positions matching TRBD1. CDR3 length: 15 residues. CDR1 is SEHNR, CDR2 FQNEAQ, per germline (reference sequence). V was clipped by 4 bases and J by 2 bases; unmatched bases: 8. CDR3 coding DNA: TGTGCCAGCAGCTCACATGCCGGGACAGCCTACGAGCAGTACTTC. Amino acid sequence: CASSSHAGTAYEQYF.

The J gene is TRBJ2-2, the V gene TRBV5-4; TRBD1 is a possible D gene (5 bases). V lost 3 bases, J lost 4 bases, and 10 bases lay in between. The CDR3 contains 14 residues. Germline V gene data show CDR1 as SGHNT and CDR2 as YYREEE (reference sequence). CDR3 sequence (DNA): TGTGCCAGCAGCTGGTCAGGGTCCACCGGGGAGCTGTTTTTT. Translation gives CASSWSGSTGELFF.

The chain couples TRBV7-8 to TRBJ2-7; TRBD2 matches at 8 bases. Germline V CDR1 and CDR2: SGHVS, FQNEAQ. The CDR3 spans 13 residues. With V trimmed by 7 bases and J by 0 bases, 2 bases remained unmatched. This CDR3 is CASTGGVSYEQYF. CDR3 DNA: TGTGCCAGCACCGGGGGGGTCTCCTACGAGCAGTACTTC.

In DNA, the CDR3 is TGTGCCAGCAGTTTAATGGGACTAGCGGGAGCAGAGACCCAGTACTTC. This codes for CASSLMGLAGAETQYF. V gene TRBV27 combines with J gene TRBJ2-5, with 14 bases that match TRBD2. Germline lookup yields CDR1 MNHEY and CDR2 SMNVEV (reference sequence). This CDR3 has 16 amino acids. V lost 2 bases to trimming and J lost 4 bases; unmatched junction nucleotides: 3.

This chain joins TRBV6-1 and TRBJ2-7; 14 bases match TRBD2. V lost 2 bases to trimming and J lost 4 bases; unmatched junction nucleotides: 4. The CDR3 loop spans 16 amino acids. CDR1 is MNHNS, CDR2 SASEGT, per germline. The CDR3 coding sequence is TGTGCCAGCAGTGAACCTGGACTAGCGGGGGGATACGAGCAGTACTTC. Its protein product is CASSEPGLAGGYEQYF.

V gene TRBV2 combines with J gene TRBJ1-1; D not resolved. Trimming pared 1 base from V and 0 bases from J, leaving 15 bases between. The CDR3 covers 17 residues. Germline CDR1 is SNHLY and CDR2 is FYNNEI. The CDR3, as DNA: TGTGCCAGCAGTGAAGGATTCCCAGGAGCGATGAACACTGAAGCTTTCTTT. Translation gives CASSEGFPGAMNTEAFF.

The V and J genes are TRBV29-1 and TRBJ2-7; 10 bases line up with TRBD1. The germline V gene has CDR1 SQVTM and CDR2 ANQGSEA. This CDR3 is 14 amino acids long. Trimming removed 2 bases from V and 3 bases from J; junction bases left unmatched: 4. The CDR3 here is CSVEWGQGHYEQYF. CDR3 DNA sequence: TGCAGCGTTGAATGGGGACAGGGGCACTACGAGCAGTACTTC.

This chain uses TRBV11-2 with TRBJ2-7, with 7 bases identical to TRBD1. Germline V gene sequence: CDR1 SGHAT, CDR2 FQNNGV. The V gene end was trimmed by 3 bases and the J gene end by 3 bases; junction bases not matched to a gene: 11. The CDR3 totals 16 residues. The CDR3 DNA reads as TGTGCCAGCAGCTTGGGACAGATTGGACCCGACTACGAGCAGTACTTC. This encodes CASSLGQIGPDYEQYF.

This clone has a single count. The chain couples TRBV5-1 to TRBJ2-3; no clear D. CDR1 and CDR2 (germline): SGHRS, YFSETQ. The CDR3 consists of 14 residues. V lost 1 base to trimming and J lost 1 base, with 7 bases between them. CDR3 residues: CASSLTHGTDTQYF. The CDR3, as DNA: TGCGCCAGCAGCTTGACGCATGGCACAGATACGCAGTATTTT.

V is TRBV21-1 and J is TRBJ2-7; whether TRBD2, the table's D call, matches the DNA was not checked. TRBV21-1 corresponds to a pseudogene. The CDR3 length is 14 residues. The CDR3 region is CASSTGLAYCEQYF. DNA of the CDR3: TGTGCCAGCAGCACTGGACTAGCGTATTGCGAGCAGTACTTC.

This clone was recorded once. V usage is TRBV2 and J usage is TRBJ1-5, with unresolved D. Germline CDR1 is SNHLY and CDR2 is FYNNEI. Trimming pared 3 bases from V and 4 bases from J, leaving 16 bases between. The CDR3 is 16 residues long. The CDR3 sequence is CASSEGGYAGNQPQHF. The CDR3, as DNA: TGTGCCAGCAGTGAGGGTGGCTACGCGGGGAATCAGCCCCAGCATTTT.

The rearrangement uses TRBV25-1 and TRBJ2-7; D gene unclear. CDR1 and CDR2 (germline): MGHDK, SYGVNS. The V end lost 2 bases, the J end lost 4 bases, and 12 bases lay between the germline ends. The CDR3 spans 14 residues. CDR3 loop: CASSETRAGYEQYF. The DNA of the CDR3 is TGTGCCAGCAGTGAAACAAGGGCCGGATACGAGCAGTACTTC.

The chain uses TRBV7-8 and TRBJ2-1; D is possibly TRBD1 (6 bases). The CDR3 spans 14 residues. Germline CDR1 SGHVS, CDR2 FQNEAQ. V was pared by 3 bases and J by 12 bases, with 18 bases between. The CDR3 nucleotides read TGTGCCAGCAGCTTGACAGGACCTCGTAACGGGCAGTTCTTC. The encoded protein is CASSLTGPRNGQFF.

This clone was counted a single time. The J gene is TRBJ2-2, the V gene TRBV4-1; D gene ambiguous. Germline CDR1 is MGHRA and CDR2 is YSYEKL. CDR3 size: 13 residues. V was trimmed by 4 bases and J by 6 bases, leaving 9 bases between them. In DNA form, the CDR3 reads TGCGCCAGCAGCCCGAGCTTTGCCGGGGAGCTGTTTTTT. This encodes CASSPSFAGELFF.

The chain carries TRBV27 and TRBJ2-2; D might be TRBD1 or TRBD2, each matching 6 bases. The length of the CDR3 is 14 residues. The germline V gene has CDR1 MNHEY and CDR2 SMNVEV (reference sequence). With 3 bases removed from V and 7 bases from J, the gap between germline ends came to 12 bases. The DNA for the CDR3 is TGTGCCAGCAGTTTGGGGGGCCGGGGCGGGGAGCTGTTTTTT. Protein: CASSLGGRGGELFF.

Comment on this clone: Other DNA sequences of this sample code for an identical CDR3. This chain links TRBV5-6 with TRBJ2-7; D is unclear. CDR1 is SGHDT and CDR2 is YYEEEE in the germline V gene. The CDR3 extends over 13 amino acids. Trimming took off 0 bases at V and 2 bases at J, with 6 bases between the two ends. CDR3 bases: TGTGCCAGCAGCTTGGACGGCACCTACGAGCAGTACTTC. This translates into CASSLDGTYEQYF. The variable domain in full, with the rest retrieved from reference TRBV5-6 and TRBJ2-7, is DAGVTQSPTHLIKTRGQQVTLRCSPKSGHDTVSWYQQALGQGPQFIFQYYEEEERQRGNFPDRFSGHQFPNYSSELNVNALLLGDSALYLCASSLDGTYEQYFGPGTRLTVT.

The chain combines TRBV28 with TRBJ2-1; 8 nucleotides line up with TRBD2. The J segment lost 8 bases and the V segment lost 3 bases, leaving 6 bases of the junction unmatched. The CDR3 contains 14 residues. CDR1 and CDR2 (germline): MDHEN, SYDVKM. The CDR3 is CASSFRRGADEQFF. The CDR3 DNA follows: TGTGCCAGCAGTTTCCGGCGGGGGGCCGATGAGCAGTTCTTC.

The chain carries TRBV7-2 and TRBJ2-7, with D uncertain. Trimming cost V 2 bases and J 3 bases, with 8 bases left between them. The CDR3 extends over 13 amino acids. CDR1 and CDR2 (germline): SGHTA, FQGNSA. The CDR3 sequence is CASSLTVVYEQYF. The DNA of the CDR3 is TGTGCCAGCAGCTTAACGGTGGTCTACGAGCAGTACTTC.

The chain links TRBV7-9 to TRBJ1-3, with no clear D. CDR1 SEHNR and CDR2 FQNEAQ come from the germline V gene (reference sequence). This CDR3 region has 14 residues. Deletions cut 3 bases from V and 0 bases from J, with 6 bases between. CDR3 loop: CASSFTASGNTIYF. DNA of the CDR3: TGTGCCAGCAGCTTCACAGCCTCTGGAAACACCATATATTTT.

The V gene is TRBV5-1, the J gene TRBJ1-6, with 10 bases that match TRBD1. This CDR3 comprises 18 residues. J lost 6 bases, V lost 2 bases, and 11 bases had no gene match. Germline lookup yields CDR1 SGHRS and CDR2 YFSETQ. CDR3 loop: CASSLEGTGAFGNSPLHF. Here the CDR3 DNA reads TGCGCCAGCAGCTTAGAGGGGACAGGGGCCTTCGGTAATTCACCCCTCCACTTT.